This TCR beta chain is drawn from a study of blood T cell repertoires in COVID-19 (dated by TCRdb to the early 2020s). For the study in its entirety: The collaborator samples originated in the United States, Italy and Spain and spanned the acute and convalescent phases of COVID-19. The prospective study material was composed of cDNA or gDNA derived from T cells, B-cell-depleted T cells, or PBMCs. The dataset comprised deeply sampled blood TCRbeta repertoires from subjects exposed to, actively infected with, or recovered from COVID-19. The repertoires were released in a freely available public database intended as a resource for research on the immune response to SARS-CoV-2. The samples were drawn from two sources: the first 160 participants of the ongoing ImmuneRACE study, and 1,200 or so subjects contributed by 6 global collaborators. Nearly every sample came with metadata listing a de-identified subject ID, COVID-19 status, age in years and sex. Where HLA class I and class II types were available, the types were taken from metadata supplied by the sample provider, not from assay-based typing.

Via the germline V gene (reference sequence), CDR1 is LNHDA and CDR2 SQIVND. CDR3 length: 16 amino acids, cysteine to phenylalanine. The read is trimmed to its CDR3 DNA, 48 bases read in frame from base 1. The germline V and J ends show losses of 4 bases and 0 bases respectively, and no gene match explains 3 bases of the junction. General findings and caveats noted by the study authors: The amount of clinical and demographic metadata varied by source and participant and was provided uncurated.

Collaborating institutions collected whole blood in K2EDTA tubes following their own protocols. Collaborator samples were shipped for TCRbeta analysis as frozen whole blood, isolated PBMCs, or DNA extracted from either sample type. Worth noting for this clone: It lacks a known antigen. No base qualities exist here, and no much larger clone lies one base off it.

TCRbeta CDR3 regions were amplified from genomic DNA by means of the immunoSEQ Assay, a bias-controlled multiplex PCR. Turning to the authors' computational methods: Nucleated cell counts per sample were estimated from amplification of reference gene primers within the assay. To quantify the absolute abundance of each unique TCRbeta CDR3 rearrangement, sequence reads were collapsed and filtered. Productive Simpson clonality was computed per sample as the square root of Simpson's diversity index over productive rearrangements. TCRdb took over this immuneACCESS table, retaining in-frame rearrangements with V and J assigned. Such tables are incomplete; in checked studies, under half of the missing clones stem from an unresolved V gene, and the remainder is unexplained. That table is the source of V, J and clone size, and D and trimming were worked out from the DNA. This sample comprises roughly 230,000 clones, 65% to 85% of them detected only once. Jointly, the top ten make up approximately 7.9% of the sample.

This receptor was taken from a woman over 75 with acute or convalescent COVID-19. The chain joins TRBV19 to TRBJ2-6, with 7 middle bases fitting TRBD1. The sample taken for sequencing was peripheral blood. The CDR3 loop reads CASSRQGRSGANVLTF. In nucleotide form, the sequence is TGTGCCAGTAGTAGACAGGGCCGCTCTGGGGCCAACGTCCTGACTTTC.